This T cell receptor (beta chain) was captured by sequencing in a study of shared clonotypes between healthy human individuals. About the study: The cohort had a couple of women and a few men, ages 18 to 49.

CDR1 LNHDA and CDR2 SQIVND come from the germline V gene (reference sequence). Trimming left V 5 bases short and J 1 base short, with 8 bases between. The CDR3 spans 13 residues. Some clones are missing from TCRdb's copy, which holds only in-frame ones; the method was immunoSEQ multiplex PCR. The sample shows fewer than 700,000 clones, 70% to 80% of them seen only once. The sample taken for sequencing was PBMCs. This sequence was found in a woman aged 40 to 50 in good health. Some clones in this sample may be carry-over from other donors' samples. This chain joins TRBV19 and TRBJ1-1; D gene ambiguous. The CDR3 loop is CASSYQENTEAFF. CDR3 sequence (DNA): TGTGCCAGTAGTTACCAGGAGAACACTGAAGCTTTCTTT.